This T cell receptor (beta chain) was sequenced for a study of technical replicates of blood from a few donors. Deletions cut 7 bases from V and 4 bases from J, with 12 bases between. The CDR3 has 13 residues. CDR1 and CDR2 from the germline V gene are ENHRY and SYGVKD. Some clones are missing from TCRdb's copy, which holds only in-frame ones; the method was immunoSEQ multiplex PCR. Of approximately 78,000 clones in the sample, 92% were seen once. The sequenced material came from T cells isolated from PBMCs. This receptor was obtained from a human donor in good health. The chain couples TRBV10-3 to TRBJ2-3; unclear D gene. CDR3 in DNA: TGTGCCATCAATCAGGATTGGGCAGATACGCAGTATTTT. It specifies CAINQDWADTQYF.